This entry lists 24 T cell receptor beta chains sequenced from one sample in a study of cytomegalovirus exposure and HLA in healthy donors. This PCR relied on a set of 60 Vbeta primers and 13 Jbeta primers. TCRdb keeps only in-frame clones here, not all; method: immunoSEQ multiplex PCR. The sample holds around 100,000 clones, over 65% seen once. Sequences were obtained from PBMCs. These receptors were obtained from a woman under 30 in good health and CMV-seronegative.

This clone was counted a few times. This sequence joins TRBV5-1 and TRBJ2-1; TRBD1 matches at 7 bases. Germline CDR1 is SGHRS and CDR2 is YFSETQ. This CDR3 region has 14 residues. V lost 2 bases and J lost 5; bases outside the gene matches: 4. The CDR3 reads CASSLGDRDNEQFF. The CDR3 DNA sequence: TGCGCCAGCAGCTTAGGGGACAGAGACAATGAGCAGTTCTTC.

The chain combines TRBV29-1 with TRBJ1-1; D gene uncertain. Germline V gives CDR1 SQVTM, CDR2 ANQGSEA. V gave up 6 bases and J gave up 5 bases, with 16 bases separating them. The CDR3 loop spans 13 amino acids. CDR3 sequence reads: CSVGGTRWTEAFF. The CDR3 DNA reads TGCAGCGTCGGCGGAACGAGGTGGACTGAAGCTTTCTTT.

The chain joins TRBV15 to TRBJ1-5; D remains ambiguous. Trimming pared 0 bases from V and 4 bases from J, leaving 13 bases between. The CDR3 is 16 amino acids. Germline loops: CDR1 LNHNV, CDR2 YYDKDF (reference sequence). In DNA, the CDR3 is TGTGCCACCAGCAGAGATCGCGGCAGTTCTAATCAGCCCCAGCATTTT. As protein: CATSRDRGSSNQPQHF. The full variable domain, its missing parts supplied by reference TRBV15 and TRBJ1-5, is DAMVIQNPRYQVTQFGKPVTLSCSQTLNHNVMYWYQQKSSQAPKLLFHYYDKDFNNEADTPDNFQSRRPNTSFCFLDIRSPGLGDTAMYLCATSRDRGSSNQPQHFGDGTRLSIL.

The chain combines TRBV7-9 with TRBJ1-1, with D possibly being TRBD1 (6 bases). Deletions cut 4 bases from V and 4 bases from J, with 10 bases between. CDR1 and CDR2 (germline): SEHNR, FQNEAQ (reference sequence). The CDR3 totals 13 residues. Written as DNA, the CDR3 is TGTGCCAGCAGCTACAGGGTGGGCACTGAAGCTTTCTTT. The encoded protein is CASSYRVGTEAFF.

The chain combines TRBV28 with TRBJ1-4; D is undetermined. CDR3 length equals 15 residues. V lost 6 bases to trimming and J lost 3 bases, with 14 bases between them. Germline assignment: CDR1 MDHEN and CDR2 SYDVKM. The CDR3 DNA reads TGTGCCAGCAGCTTGCCCAGTGGCTCTAATGAAAAACTGTTTTTT. Amino acids: CASSLPSGSNEKLFF.

The chain couples TRBV28 to TRBJ1-1; the D gene is possibly TRBD1 (5 bases). V lost 5 bases, J lost 3 bases, and 13 bases lay in between. Germline values: CDR1 MDHEN, CDR2 SYDVKM. The CDR3 contains 14 residues. CDR3 sequence reads: CASSLLLTDTEAFF. The CDR3 nucleotides read TGTGCCAGCAGTCTTCTGTTGACAGACACTGAAGCTTTCTTT.

This clone was recorded only once. The rearrangement links TRBV7-2 to TRBJ1-1; D is uncertain. Trimming left V 1 base short and J 4 bases short, with 13 bases between. Germline values: CDR1 SGHTA, CDR2 FQGNSA. This CDR3 spans 15 amino acids. CDR3 sequence: CASSLGEGWGTEAFF. CDR3 DNA sequence: TGTGCCAGCAGCTTAGGCGAGGGTTGGGGCACTGAAGCTTTCTTT.

The V gene is TRBV5-6, the J gene TRBJ2-7; 9 bases map to TRBD1. The germline V gene has CDR1 SGHDT and CDR2 YYEEEE. With 4 bases clipped from V and 4 bases from J, the junction kept 6 bases outside the gene matches. CDR3 length equals 14 residues. The CDR3: CASSPGTGYYEQYV. CDR3 bases: TGTGCCAGCAGCCCCGGGACAGGGTATTACGAGCAGTACGTC.

The chain combines TRBV29-1 with TRBJ2-1; 7 bases agree with TRBD1. V shed 6 bases, J shed 2 bases, and the junction held 13 bases outside the gene matches. Germline V gene sequence: CDR1 SQVTM, CDR2 ANQGSEA. CDR3 length: 16 residues. The CDR3 DNA follows: TGCAGCGTCGCAGATGGACAGGCCAACGCCTACAATGAGCAGTTCTTC. It yields the protein CSVADGQANAYNEQFF.

This rearrangement joins TRBV7-9 to TRBJ2-7, with D tentatively TRBD2 (5 bases). CDR1 and CDR2 from the germline V gene are SEHNR and FQNEAQ (reference sequence). The CDR3 sequence is 15 residues long. V lost 1 base to trimming and J lost 5 bases, with 15 bases between them. This CDR3 reads CASSLGREGRDEQYF. CDR3 coding DNA: TGTGCCAGCAGCTTAGGTCGGGAAGGAAGGGACGAGCAGTACTTC.

This clone was counted a few times. The chain employs TRBV19 and TRBJ2-2; the D is unclear. Germline V lookup: CDR1 LNHDA, CDR2 SQIVND (reference sequence). V was trimmed by 3 bases and J by 1 base, leaving 9 bases between them. The CDR3 sequence is 15 residues long. The CDR3 nucleotides are TGTGCCAGTAGTATGTCCCGAGGGAACACCGGGGAGCTGTTTTTT. Protein: CASSMSRGNTGELFF.

The CDR3 loop is CASRTAGVMGNQPQHF. CDR3 coding DNA: TGTGCCAGCCGAACCGCGGGAGTGATGGGCAATCAGCCCCAGCATTTT. The chain has TRBV27 and TRBJ1-5; D gene ambiguous. The CDR3 length is 16 residues. V lost 8 bases and J lost 2, with 19 bases in between. Germline CDR1 is MNHEY and CDR2 is SMNVEV (reference sequence).

The rearrangement joins TRBV7-2 to TRBJ1-4, with 8 bases lining up with TRBD1. V gave up 4 bases and J gave up 5 bases; unmatched junction bases: 6. The CDR3 contains 15 residues. CDR1 and CDR2 (germline): SGHTA, FQGNSA. CDR3 bases: TGTGCCAGCAGCTCCGGACAGGGCGTGAATGAAAAACTGTTTTTT. Encoded protein: CASSSGQGVNEKLFF.

This rearrangement joins TRBV27 to TRBJ1-5; 11 bases map to TRBD1. The CDR3 is 19 residues long. From germline, CDR1 is MNHEY and CDR2 SMNVEV (reference sequence). Trimming removed 5 bases from V and 0 bases from J; junction bases left unmatched: 12. CDR3 region: CASSILGTGGLYSNQPQHF. CDR3 sequence (DNA): TGTGCCAGCAGTATACTCGGGACAGGGGGTCTTTATAGCAATCAGCCCCAGCATTTT.

This chain joins TRBV4-1 and TRBJ2-1, with D perhaps TRBD1 (5 bases). Trimming pared 4 bases from V and 9 bases from J, leaving 16 bases between. The CDR3 contains 14 residues. The germline V gene has CDR1 MGHRA and CDR2 YSYEKL. This chain's CDR3 is CASSLGRVDGEQFF. The CDR3 region has the DNA TGCGCCAGCAGCCTGGGCAGGGTGGACGGTGAGCAGTTCTTC.

The chain carries TRBV18 and TRBJ1-4, with D possibly TRBD1 on 5 matching bases. The CDR3 has 16 residues. The V end was cut by 6 bases, the J end by 8 bases, with 22 bases between. Germline V gene sequence: CDR1 KGHSH, CDR2 LQKENI. The CDR3 sequence is CASSQGNPSRREKLFF. The CDR3, as DNA: TGTGCCAGCTCCCAGGGTAATCCCAGCAGAAGAGAAAAACTGTTTTTT.

To note about this clone: Other DNA sequences in this specimen translate into the identical CDR3. The chain joins TRBV4-1 to TRBJ1-2, with a possible D match to TRBD1 (5 bases). V lost 0 bases and J lost 2, with 10 bases in between. The CDR3 runs 15 residues. The V gene's germline CDR1 is MGHRA and CDR2 YSYEKL. The CDR3 loop is CASSQDSQGNYGYTF. The CDR3 DNA reads TGCGCCAGCAGCCAAGATTCCCAGGGAAACTATGGCTACACCTTC.

V usage is TRBV6-4 and J usage is TRBJ1-6; TRBD1 might be the D (5 bases). The CDR3 runs 15 residues. Germline CDR1 MRHNA, CDR2 SNTAGT. The V and J ends lost 3 bases and 4 bases respectively, with 10 bases between them. This CDR3 is CASSEGAWYNSPLHF. The CDR3 DNA reads TGTGCCAGCAGTGAAGGGGCCTGGTATAATTCACCCCTCCACTTT.

This clone was seen only once. This chain connects TRBV19 to TRBJ2-1; D may be TRBD1 (5 bases). The CDR3 spans 15 residues. The germline gives CDR1 LNHDA, CDR2 SQIVND (reference sequence). Trimming cost V 4 bases and J 8 bases, with 18 bases left between them. As DNA, the CDR3 is TGTGCCAGTAGTAGGCCAAGGGCTAGGGGCGATGAGCAGTTCTTC. Amino acids: CASSRPRARGDEQFF.

This chain connects TRBV2 to TRBJ2-2, with 8 bases identical to TRBD2. The germline V gene encodes CDR1 SNHLY and CDR2 FYNNEI. V lost 5 bases to trimming and J lost 0 bases; unmatched junction nucleotides: 5. The CDR3 loop spans 16 amino acids. CDR3 loop: CASSSRLATNTGELFF. For the CDR3, the DNA is TGTGCCAGCAGTTCTAGACTAGCGACGAACACCGGGGAGCTGTTTTTT.

The chain employs TRBV19 and TRBJ1-4; maybe TRBD1 (6 bases). The V gene's germline CDR1 is LNHDA and CDR2 SQIVND (reference sequence). The CDR3 is 16 amino acids. The ends were cut back, 5 bases at V and 0 bases at J, with 13 bases in the middle. CDR3 region: CASSQQGRATNEKLFF. The CDR3 DNA follows: TGTGCCAGTAGTCAACAGGGACGGGCAACTAATGAAAAACTGTTTTTT.

The chain recombines TRBV28 with TRBJ2-7; 8 positions agree with TRBD2. Germline-derived CDR1 and CDR2 are MDHEN and SYDVKM. The CDR3 is made up of 15 amino acids. V shed 6 bases and J 3 bases; nucleotides not matched to a gene: 10. The CDR3 protein is CASSERGGLVYEQYV. As DNA, the CDR3 is TGTGCCAGCAGCGAACGGGGGGGCCTGGTCTACGAGCAGTACGTC.

V is TRBV7-8 and J is TRBJ1-2, with D maybe TRBD1 (5 bases). The CDR3 runs 13 residues. V shed 1 base and J shed 5 bases, with 8 bases lying between them. Germline V CDR1 and CDR2: SGHVS, FQNEAQ. The CDR3 nucleotides are TGTGCCAGCAGCTTAGTTTCAGGGTATGGCTACACCTTC. Protein sequence: CASSLVSGYGYTF.

The chain has TRBV21-1 and TRBJ2-7; TRBD2, the table's D call, was not compared with the DNA. TRBV21-1 is a pseudogene locus. This CDR3 has 16 amino acids. The CDR3, as DNA: TGTGCCAGCAGCAAAGAAAGCTCCCACCTCAACTACGAGCAGTACGTC. It is translated as CASSKESSHLNYEQYV.